The rows below give T cell receptor beta chains drawn from one sample of a study of spatial heterogeneity in lung cancer. Via MiXCR, TCRdb re-called the 5' RACE reads, giving one row per CDR3 protein. The sample records several thousand distinct CDR3 sequences, roughly 20% being singletons. The sequenced sample was lung tumor tissue, obtained at surgery. These receptors were taken from a male donor with early-stage non-small cell lung cancer. Each CDR3 is given with its conserved first and last residue. D genes are given only for firm matches. The listing skips clone size in some rows; elsewhere it reads once, few, many or a size class.

abundance: few
v_gene: TRBV4-2
j_gene: TRBJ2-5
d_gene: -
CDR3nt: TGTGCCAGCAGCCAAGAGGGTTTCCAAGAGACCCAGTACTTC
CDR3aa: CASSQEGFQETQYF

abundance: medium-sized
v_gene: TRBV7-2
j_gene: TRBJ1-1
d_gene: -
CDR3nt: TGTGCCAGCAGCTACCAGGCAATGAACACTGAAGCTTTCTTT
CDR3aa: CASSYQAMNTEAFF

abundance: few
v_gene: TRBV10-3
j_gene: TRBJ1-2
d_gene: -
CDR3nt: TGTGCCATCAGTGTCCAGGAGCTCAGCACTAACTATGGCTACACCTTC
CDR3aa: CAISVQELSTNYGYTF

abundance: medium-sized
v_gene: TRBV6-1
j_gene: TRBJ2-7
d_gene: TRBD1
CDR3nt: TGTGCCAGCAGCGCGGACAGGGTTCCCTACGAGCAGTACTTC
CDR3aa: CASSADRVPYEQYF

abundance: few
v_gene: TRBV2
j_gene: TRBJ2-5
d_gene: TRBD1
CDR3nt: TGTGCCAGCAGTGGTGACAGGGGGCACGTGTACCAAGAGACCCAGTACTTC
CDR3aa: CASSGDRGHVYQETQYF

abundance: -
v_gene: TRBV19
j_gene: TRBJ1-5
d_gene: -
CDR3nt: TGTGCCAGTGGGCAGGGAAGAGATCAGCCCCAGCATTTT
CDR3aa: CASGQGRDQPQHF

abundance: large
v_gene: TRBV20-1
j_gene: TRBJ1-5
d_gene: TRBD1
CDR3nt: TGCAGTGCTAGAGATAAGGCCGGGACAGTAGATCAGCCCCAGCATTTT
CDR3aa: CSARDKAGTVDQPQHF

abundance: -
v_gene: TRBV28
j_gene: TRBJ1-1
d_gene: TRBD1
CDR3nt: TGTGCCAGCACCCTGACAGGGGTGAACACTGAAGCTTTCTTT
CDR3aa: CASTLTGVNTEAFF

abundance: few
v_gene: TRBV7-2
j_gene: TRBJ2-3
d_gene: -
CDR3nt: TGTGCCAGCAGCAAAGGATTCACAGATACGCAGTATTTT
CDR3aa: CASSKGFTDTQYF

abundance: medium-sized
v_gene: TRBV6-1
j_gene: TRBJ2-3
d_gene: -
CDR3nt: TGTGCCAGCACGCCCCCGGGACTTTTCACAGATACGCAGTATTTT
CDR3aa: CASTPPGLFTDTQYF

abundance: -
v_gene: TRBV7-8
j_gene: TRBJ1-5
d_gene: -
CDR3nt: TGTGCCAGCAGCTTAGTCGGGGATCAGCCCCAGCATTTT
CDR3aa: CASSLVGDQPQHF

abundance: medium-sized
v_gene: TRBV29-1
j_gene: TRBJ2-1
d_gene: -
CDR3nt: TGCAGCGCCACCGGGACGAAAGGGGCCAATGAGCAGTTCTTC
CDR3aa: CSATGTKGANEQFF

abundance: medium-sized
v_gene: TRBV3-1
j_gene: TRBJ2-5
d_gene: -
CDR3nt: TGTGCCAGCAGCCAAGCTTCCGAGACCCAGTACTTC
CDR3aa: CASSQASETQYF

abundance: -
v_gene: TRBV29-1
j_gene: TRBJ2-7
d_gene: -
CDR3nt: TGCAGCGTTCTTGGGGCGCAGACACCCTACGAGCAGTACTTC
CDR3aa: CSVLGAQTPYEQYF

abundance: medium-sized
v_gene: TRBV11-2
j_gene: TRBJ2-5
d_gene: -
CDR3nt: TGTGCCAGCAGCTTAGATCTTGTGGGGCGGAAAGAGACCCAGTACTTC
CDR3aa: CASSLDLVGRKETQYF

abundance: many
v_gene: TRBV7-6
j_gene: TRBJ2-6
d_gene: -
CDR3nt: TGTGCCAGCAGCCCCCAGCTAGGGGCCAACGTCCTGACTTTC
CDR3aa: CASSPQLGANVLTF

abundance: medium-sized
v_gene: TRBV11-2
j_gene: TRBJ2-7
d_gene: TRBD1
CDR3nt: TGTGCCAGCAGCTTAGACGGGACAGCCCACTACGAGCAGTACTTC
CDR3aa: CASSLDGTAHYEQYF

abundance: medium-sized
v_gene: TRBV6-5
j_gene: TRBJ1-4
d_gene: TRBD1
CDR3nt: TGTGCCAGCAGCCGCAGGCCCGGGACAGGGGCGGAAAAACTGTTTTTT
CDR3aa: CASSRRPGTGAEKLFF

abundance: many
v_gene: TRBV7-2
j_gene: TRBJ2-7
d_gene: -
CDR3nt: TGTGCCAGCAGCCCCCATGAGGGGCGGGTATACGAGCAGTACTTC
CDR3aa: CASSPHEGRVYEQYF

abundance: medium-sized
v_gene: TRBV9
j_gene: TRBJ2-1
d_gene: -
CDR3nt: TGTGCCAGCAGCGACAGGGCTTTTGGGGATGAGCAGTTCTTC
CDR3aa: CASSDRAFGDEQFF

abundance: -
v_gene: TRBV7-2
j_gene: TRBJ1-2
d_gene: -
CDR3nt: TGTGCCAGCAGCTTAGGAAGGCAGAACTATGGCTACACCTTC
CDR3aa: CASSLGRQNYGYTF

abundance: many
v_gene: TRBV6-5
j_gene: TRBJ1-2
d_gene: -
CDR3nt: TGTGCCAGCAGATCCGGACGGGGGATCTATGGCTACACCTTC
CDR3aa: CASRSGRGIYGYTF

abundance: medium-sized
v_gene: TRBV27
j_gene: TRBJ1-5
d_gene: -
CDR3nt: TGTGCCAGCAGTAGAGGGATCGATCAGCCCCAGCATTTT
CDR3aa: CASSRGIDQPQHF

abundance: few
v_gene: TRBV6-5
j_gene: TRBJ2-3
d_gene: -
CDR3nt: TGTGCCAGCAGGGGGAGCACAGATACGCAGTATTTT
CDR3aa: CASRGSTDTQYF

abundance: medium-sized
v_gene: TRBV18
j_gene: TRBJ2-5
d_gene: -
CDR3nt: TGTGCCAGCTCGCCCACATTGGATCAAGAGACCCAGTACTTC
CDR3aa: CASSPTLDQETQYF

abundance: medium-sized
v_gene: TRBV5-1
j_gene: TRBJ2-5
d_gene: TRBD2
CDR3nt: TGCGCCAGCAGCAAAGGACTAGCGGAAGAGACCCAGTACTTC
CDR3aa: CASSKGLAEETQYF

abundance: -
v_gene: TRBV4-3
j_gene: TRBJ2-3
d_gene: -
CDR3nt: TGCGCCAGCAGCCAAGATCGCCAGTACACAGATACGCAGTATTTT
CDR3aa: CASSQDRQYTDTQYF

abundance: medium-sized
v_gene: TRBV6-1
j_gene: TRBJ2-7
d_gene: -
CDR3nt: TGTGCCAGCAGTGAAGTCCCCACCTACGAGCAGTACTTC
CDR3aa: CASSEVPTYEQYF

abundance: few
v_gene: TRBV28
j_gene: TRBJ2-7
d_gene: -
CDR3nt: TGTGCCCAGCAAGAATTCCGGGACGGAACCTACGAGCAGTACTTC
CDR3aa: CAQQEFRDGTYEQYF

abundance: few
v_gene: TRBV6-6
j_gene: TRBJ2-2
d_gene: -
CDR3nt: TGTGCCAGCAGGGGGTCGAACACCGGGGAGCTGTTTTTT
CDR3aa: CASRGSNTGELFF

abundance: many
v_gene: TRBV7-7
j_gene: TRBJ2-5
d_gene: -
CDR3nt: TGTGCCAGCAGCCCTTCTCCCGGGGAAGGGGAGACCCAGTACTTC
CDR3aa: CASSPSPGEGETQYF

abundance: -
v_gene: TRBV14
j_gene: TRBJ2-2
d_gene: -
CDR3nt: TGTGCCAGCAGCCGCCGGGACTTTCCGAACACCGGGGAGCTGTTTTTT
CDR3aa: CASSRRDFPNTGELFF

abundance: many
v_gene: TRBV6-2/TRBV6-3
j_gene: TRBJ2-1
d_gene: TRBD2
CDR3nt: TGTGCCAGCAGTTATCCCTCAGGAGGGAGGATAGCGGGAGGGCCATTTAATGAGCAGTTCTTC
CDR3aa: CASSYPSGGRIAGGPFNEQFF

abundance: -
v_gene: TRBV12-3/TRBV12-4
j_gene: TRBJ2-3
d_gene: -
CDR3nt: TGTGCCAGCAGTCCTCCTACCGATACGCAGTATTTT
CDR3aa: CASSPPTDTQYF

abundance: -
v_gene: TRBV27
j_gene: TRBJ1-5
d_gene: -
CDR3nt: TGTGCCAGCAGTGTGACACTTAATCAGCCCCAGCATTTT
CDR3aa: CASSVTLNQPQHF

abundance: medium-sized
v_gene: TRBV20-1
j_gene: TRBJ2-7
d_gene: -
CDR3nt: TGCAGTGCTAGAGGAGAGGGGACATCCGGCGAGCAGTACTTC
CDR3aa: CSARGEGTSGEQYF

abundance: many
v_gene: TRBV20-1
j_gene: TRBJ1-4
d_gene: -
CDR3nt: TGCAGTGCCCCACGGGGGCTTAATGAAAAACTGTTTTTT
CDR3aa: CSAPRGLNEKLFF

abundance: -
v_gene: TRBV3-1
j_gene: TRBJ1-1
d_gene: TRBD1
CDR3nt: TGTGCCAGCAGCAGAAGACAGGGGATGAACACTGAAGCTTTCTTT
CDR3aa: CASSRRQGMNTEAFF

abundance: medium-sized
v_gene: TRBV6-5
j_gene: TRBJ1-5
d_gene: -
CDR3nt: TGTGCCAGCAAGTCGTCCGAGACAGGCTTCGATCAGCCCCAGCATTTT
CDR3aa: CASKSSETGFDQPQHF

abundance: large
v_gene: TRBV20-1
j_gene: TRBJ2-7
d_gene: -
CDR3nt: TGCAGTGCAAGTTCCTATGGCGGGGCAAGGTACGAGCAGTACTTC
CDR3aa: CSASSYGGARYEQYF

abundance: medium-sized
v_gene: TRBV28
j_gene: TRBJ2-5
d_gene: -
CDR3nt: TGTGCCAGCAGTCCCCTCTCAGGGGCTGGGTCGGAGACCCAGTACTTC
CDR3aa: CASSPLSGAGSETQYF

abundance: few
v_gene: TRBV6-1
j_gene: TRBJ1-1
d_gene: -
CDR3nt: TGTGCCAGCAGAAATCGACAGAACATGAACACTGAAGCTTTCTTT
CDR3aa: CASRNRQNMNTEAFF

abundance: few
v_gene: TRBV12-3/TRBV12-4
j_gene: TRBJ2-7
d_gene: TRBD2
CDR3nt: TGTGCCAGCAGTTTAACTAGCGGGAACGAGCAGTACTTC
CDR3aa: CASSLTSGNEQYF

abundance: -
v_gene: TRBV19
j_gene: TRBJ2-6
d_gene: TRBD1
CDR3nt: TGTGCCAGTAGTGACAGGGCCTTATCTGGGGCCAACGTCCTGACTTTC
CDR3aa: CASSDRALSGANVLTF

abundance: -
v_gene: TRBV7-2
j_gene: TRBJ2-7
d_gene: TRBD1
CDR3nt: TGTGCCAGCAGCACGCTGACAGGGAGAAGGGAGCAGTACTTC
CDR3aa: CASSTLTGRREQYF

abundance: -
v_gene: TRBV7-2
j_gene: TRBJ2-1
d_gene: TRBD2
CDR3nt: TGTGCCAGCAGACCAGCGGGGGCTCCCTCGGGTGAGCAGTTCTTC
CDR3aa: CASRPAGAPSGEQFF

abundance: many
v_gene: TRBV20-1
j_gene: TRBJ2-2
d_gene: TRBD1
CDR3nt: TGCAGTGCCGGGACCGACAGGGCGGCCGGGGAGCTGTTTTTT
CDR3aa: CSAGTDRAAGELFF

abundance: few
v_gene: TRBV5-6
j_gene: TRBJ1-1
d_gene: -
CDR3nt: TGTGCCAGCAGCTCTTGGCCTGACCAAGCTTTCTTT
CDR3aa: CASSSWPDQAFF

abundance: medium-sized
v_gene: TRBV12-3/TRBV12-4
j_gene: TRBJ1-6
d_gene: -
CDR3nt: TGTGCCAGCAGTTCCCCAGGGACTCGGGCGAATTCACCCCTCCACTTT
CDR3aa: CASSSPGTRANSPLHF

abundance: -
v_gene: TRBV11-2
j_gene: TRBJ2-5
d_gene: -
CDR3nt: TGTGCCAGCAGCTCGGGACGGCTAGAAGAGACCCAGTACTTC
CDR3aa: CASSSGRLEETQYF

abundance: few
v_gene: TRBV2
j_gene: TRBJ2-5
d_gene: -
CDR3nt: TGTGCCAGCAGAGTAAGGCCCTCCGGGGAGACCCAGTACTTC
CDR3aa: CASRVRPSGETQYF

abundance: -
v_gene: TRBV3-1
j_gene: TRBJ2-7
d_gene: -
CDR3nt: TGTGCCAGCAGCCAAGGATATCGGGGCTACGAGCAGTACTTC
CDR3aa: CASSQGYRGYEQYF

abundance: -
v_gene: TRBV19
j_gene: TRBJ2-5
d_gene: TRBD1
CDR3nt: TGTGCCAGTAGTATAGATCACGGGACAGGGGGCCAACAGACCCAGTACTTC
CDR3aa: CASSIDHGTGGQQTQYF

abundance: medium-sized
v_gene: TRBV18
j_gene: TRBJ2-2
d_gene: -
CDR3nt: TGTGCCAGCTCACCACCGACGGGGCGGGGCACCGGGGAGCTGTTTTTT
CDR3aa: CASSPPTGRGTGELFF

abundance: -
v_gene: TRBV18
j_gene: TRBJ2-3
d_gene: TRBD2
CDR3nt: TGTGCCAGCTCAGCCATAGCTAGCGGTAGCACAGATACGCAGTATTTT
CDR3aa: CASSAIASGSTDTQYF

abundance: medium-sized
v_gene: TRBV11-1
j_gene: TRBJ2-3
d_gene: TRBD2
CDR3nt: TGTGCCAGCAGCTTTAGGAAGCGGGAGCCAGATACGCAGTATTTT
CDR3aa: CASSFRKREPDTQYF

abundance: -
v_gene: TRBV11-2
j_gene: TRBJ2-1
d_gene: TRBD2
CDR3nt: TGTGCCAGCAGCTTACCGCCCCCTCTAGCGGGGGTCTTGTACAATGAGCAGTTCTTC
CDR3aa: CASSLPPPLAGVLYNEQFF